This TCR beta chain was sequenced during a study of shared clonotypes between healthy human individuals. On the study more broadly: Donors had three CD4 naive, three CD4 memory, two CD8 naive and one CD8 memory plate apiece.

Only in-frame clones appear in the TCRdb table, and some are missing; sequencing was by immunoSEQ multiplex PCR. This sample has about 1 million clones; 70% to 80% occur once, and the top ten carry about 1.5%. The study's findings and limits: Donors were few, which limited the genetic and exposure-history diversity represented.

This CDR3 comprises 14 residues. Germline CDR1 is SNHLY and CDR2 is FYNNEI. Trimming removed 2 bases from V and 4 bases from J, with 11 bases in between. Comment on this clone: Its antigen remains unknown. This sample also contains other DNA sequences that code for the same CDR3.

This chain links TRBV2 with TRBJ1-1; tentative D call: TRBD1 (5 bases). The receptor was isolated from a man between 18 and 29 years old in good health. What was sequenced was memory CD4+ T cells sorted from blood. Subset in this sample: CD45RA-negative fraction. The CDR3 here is CASSERGGITEAFF. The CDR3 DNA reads TGTGCCAGCAGTGAAAGGGGAGGGATCACTGAAGCTTTCTTT.